The sequence of this TCR beta chain was determined in a study of blood T cell repertoires in COVID-19. Whole-study context: PBMCs, B-cell-depleted T cells, or T cells were the source of the cDNA or gDNA that made up the material.

CDR1 SNHLY and CDR2 FYNNEI come from the germline V gene. V shed 5 bases and J shed 6 bases, with 14 bases lying between them. The CDR3 consists of 14 residues. Recovery meant two consecutive negative NP/OP PCR tests, professional clearance, or resolved symptoms. How the authors handled the data: From reference gene primer amplification, estimates of nucleated cell counts were derived. Profiled with immunoSEQ multiplex PCR; TCRdb holds only in-frame clones, not every one. The DNA was the basis for D and trimming; V, J and clone size are from that table. The sample yields about 280,000 clones, around 84% seen once.

The source material was PBMCs or T cells enriched from blood (not recorded which). This TCR derives from a woman between 45 and 60 years old who had recovered from COVID-19. The chain carries TRBV2 and TRBJ2-1; TRBD2 is a possible D gene (6 bases). CDR3 in amino acids: CASSNLGTPNEQFF. Written as DNA, the CDR3 is TGTGCCAGCAGTAACCTTGGGACTCCCAATGAGCAGTTCTTC. The variable domain in full, completed from reference TRBV2 and TRBJ2-1, reads EPEVTQTPSHQVTQMGQEVILRCVPISNHLYFYWYRQILGQKVEFLVSFYNNEISEKSEIFDDQFSVERPDGSNFTLKIRSTKLEDSAMYFCASSNLGTPNEQFFGPGTRLTVL.